The 26 T cell receptor beta chains below were found in one sample sequenced in a study of T cells in Graves' hyperthyroidism and ophthalmopathy. TCR beta CDR3 regions were amplified from RNA. First-round RT-PCR targeting the TCR CDR3 was performed with the HTBI primer set. TCRdb re-derived calls from the multiplex PCR reads in MiXCR, one entry per CDR3 protein. In the table there are 540,000 or so distinct CDR3 sequences, 15% to 18% of which are singletons. Material for sequencing was blood. These receptors were collected from a woman aged 25-40 years with Graves' hyperthyroidism.

The genes are TRBV11-2 and TRBJ2-7; 10 nucleotides agree with TRBD2. Trimming at V came to 4 bases and at J to 3 bases, leaving 9 bases not matched to a gene. The CDR3 consists of 16 residues. Germline values: CDR1 SGHAT, CDR2 FQNNGV. This chain's CDR3 is CASSSQTSGTGYEQYF. The CDR3 DNA sequence: TGTGCCAGCAGCTCCCAAACTAGCGGGACAGGCTACGAGCAGTACTTC.

This clonotype was seen at least ten times. CDR3: CASSQADLRSYNEQFF. The DNA for the CDR3 is TGTGCCAGCAGCCAAGCTGACTTGCGCTCCTACAATGAGCAGTTCTTC. V gene TRBV4-2 combines with J gene TRBJ2-1; D ambiguous. The CDR3 length is 16 residues. Germline CDR1 reads LGHNA; CDR2 reads YNFKEQ. V was trimmed by 1 base and J by 0 bases, leaving 10 bases between them.

This rearrangement joins TRBV30 to TRBJ2-1; tentative D call: TRBD2 (6 bases). Trimming took off 8 bases at V and 8 bases at J, with 22 bases between the two ends. CDR3 size: 14 residues. Germline loops: CDR1 GTSNPN, CDR2 SVGIG (reference sequence). CDR3 bases: TGTGCCAGGACGGTCGGCGGGACCCGCCATGAGCAGTTCTTC. As protein: CARTVGGTRHEQFF.

This clonotype was seen at least ten times. The chain is built from TRBV18 and TRBJ2-5; D uncertain. The CDR3 totals 13 residues. Germline V CDR1 and CDR2: KGHSH, LQKENI. V lost 0 bases and J 1 base, leaving 3 bases between the germline ends. Here the CDR3 DNA reads TGTGCCAGCTCACCACCAAGCCAAGAGACCCAGTACTTC. Residues: CASSPPSQETQYF.

This clonotype was seen at least ten times. The rearrangement uses TRBV5-5 and TRBJ1-2; maybe TRBD1 (6 bases). The CDR3 has 13 residues. Looked up from germline, CDR1 is SGHKS and CDR2 is YYEKEE (reference sequence). The ends were cut back, 3 bases at V and 4 bases at J, with 10 bases in the middle. This chain's CDR3 is CASSSGQPYGYTF. The CDR3 nucleotides are TGTGCCAGCAGCTCTGGACAGCCCTATGGCTACACCTTC.

This chain links TRBV5-1 with TRBJ2-1; possibly TRBD1 or TRBD2 for D (5 bases each). CDR1 is SGHRS and CDR2 is YFSETQ in the germline V gene. V gave up 0 bases and J gave up 6 bases, with 25 bases separating them. The CDR3 is 19 residues long. The chain's CDR3 is CASSLAIGAVGTRGNEQFF. DNA of the CDR3: TGCGCCAGCAGCTTGGCAATCGGGGCTGTTGGGACCCGGGGCAATGAGCAGTTCTTC.

Only a few counts were recorded for this clonotype. The chain uses TRBV3-1 and TRBJ2-7, with D maybe TRBD2 (6 bases). The germline V and J ends were trimmed by 3 bases and 5 bases, with 8 bases remaining between them. The CDR3 is 12 residues long. From germline, CDR1 is LGHDT and CDR2 YNNKEL (reference sequence). CDR3 sequence (DNA): TGTGCCAGCAGCCAGCGGGGACACGAGCAGTACTTC. Encoded protein: CASSQRGHEQYF.

This clonotype has ten or more counts. The chain recombines TRBV12-3 or TRBV12-4 with TRBJ2-7; D call uncertain. Trimming removed 3 bases at V and 7 bases at J, with 7 bases between. The CDR3 extends over 11 amino acids. For the CDR3, the DNA is TGTGCCAGCAGTTTGTCGTGGGAGCAGTACTTC. This encodes CASSLSWEQYF.

In this sample, this clonotype turned up many times. CDR3 coding DNA: TGTGCCTCACCGACAGCTAATGGCTACACCTTC. It translates to CASPTANGYTF. The rearrangement joins TRBV30 to TRBJ1-2; maybe TRBD1 (5 bases). Germline values: CDR1 GTSNPN, CDR2 SVGIG (reference sequence). The CDR3 runs 11 residues. V gave up 7 bases and J gave up 6 bases, with 12 bases separating them.

The chain carries TRBV11-2 and TRBJ1-4, with 10 bases identical to TRBD1. V was clipped by 6 bases and J by 5 bases; unmatched bases: 6. CDR3 length equals 15 residues. Looked up from germline, CDR1 is SGHAT and CDR2 is FQNNGV. CDR3 residues: CASSSPGQGNEKLFF. The CDR3 coding sequence is TGTGCCAGCAGTTCCCCGGGACAGGGGAATGAAAAACTGTTTTTT.

This clonotype has at least ten counts. This sequence joins TRBV30 and TRBJ1-4; no clear D. Trimming cost V 3 bases and J 8 bases, with 13 bases left between them. The CDR3 runs 13 residues. The V gene's germline CDR1 is GTSNPN and CDR2 SVGIG (reference sequence). The CDR3 reads CAWRRLVKEKLFF. The CDR3 coding sequence is TGTGCCTGGAGACGACTAGTAAAGGAAAAACTGTTTTTT.

The chain uses TRBV9 and TRBJ2-5, with TRBD1 as a possible D gene (6 bases). The V and J ends lost 4 bases and 0 bases respectively, with 16 bases between them. Germline V gene lookup returns CDR1 SGDLS and CDR2 YYNGEE. The CDR3 length is 16 residues. Here the CDR3 reads CASSFRGQMYQETQYF. Written as DNA, the CDR3 is TGTGCCAGCAGCTTCCGAGGACAGATGTACCAAGAGACCCAGTACTTC. Full variable domain (missing parts from reference TRBV9 and TRBJ2-5): DSGVTQTPKHLITATGQRVTLRCSPRSGDLSVYWYQQSLDQGLQFLIQYYNGEERAKGNILERFSAQQFPDLHSELNLSSLELGDSALYFCASSFRGQMYQETQYFGPGTRLLVL.

This clonotype was detected many times. The V gene is TRBV11-2, the J gene TRBJ2-1; no definite D call. V lost 6 bases and J lost 3, with 12 bases in between. Germline V gives CDR1 SGHAT, CDR2 FQNNGV. This CDR3 contains 14 residues. In DNA, the CDR3 is TGTGCCAGCAGTCCCGAGATGTTCTACAATGAGCAGTTCTTC. Translating gives CASSPEMFYNEQFF.

The table lists this clonotype with a few counts. The V call is TRBV27, the J call TRBJ2-7; 10 bases match TRBD2. The CDR3 is 18 amino acids. The germline V gene has CDR1 MNHEY and CDR2 SMNVEV (reference sequence). The V and J ends lost 1 base and 3 bases, in that order; junction bases with no gene match: 12. CDR3 protein: CASSLFGLAGAWGYEQYF. CDR3 nucleotides: TGTGCCAGCAGTTTATTTGGGCTAGCGGGAGCCTGGGGCTACGAGCAGTACTTC.

At least ten counts were recorded for this clonotype. The V call is TRBV13, the J call TRBJ1-2, with 7 bases lining up with TRBD1. This CDR3 is built from 13 residues. V lost 5 bases, J lost 8 bases, and 8 bases stayed unmatched. Germline V gene sequence: CDR1 PRHDT, CDR2 FYEKMQ (reference sequence). The CDR3 loop reads CASSASGGEGYTF. The DNA of the CDR3 is TGTGCCAGCAGCGCCTCAGGGGGTGAGGGCTACACCTTC.

This clonotype was counted at least ten times. In DNA, the CDR3 is TGTGCCAGCAGTTTGCGTCCGGGACGTCGGCTCGGGCACTATGGCTACACCTTC. Translating it yields CASSLRPGRRLGHYGYTF. This chain links TRBV28 with TRBJ1-2; the D gene is possibly TRBD1 (5 bases). This CDR3 has 18 residues. V shed 3 bases and J shed 3 bases, with 23 bases lying between them. The V gene's germline CDR1 is MDHEN and CDR2 SYDVKM.

This chain links TRBV28 with TRBJ2-5; D perhaps matches TRBD2 (5 bases). CDR1 MDHEN and CDR2 SYDVKM come from the germline V gene. V lost 5 bases to trimming and J lost 1 base, with 11 bases between them. This CDR3 has 14 residues. Written as DNA, the CDR3 is TGTGCCAGCAGTCCCCCGAGGGTCCAAGAGACCCAGTACTTC. It specifies CASSPPRVQETQYF.

This clonotype was counted ten times or more. The chain combines TRBV6-1 with TRBJ1-2; 8 bases are a match to TRBD1. The CDR3 contains 13 residues. The junction had 2 bases not matched to a gene; V was cut back by 3 bases and J by 5 bases. The germline V gene has CDR1 MNHNS and CDR2 SASEGT. The CDR3, as DNA: TGTGCCAGCAGTGAGACAGGGGTTTATGGCTACACCTTC. It encodes CASSETGVYGYTF.

Many counts were recorded for this clonotype. The V gene is TRBV7-8, the J gene TRBJ2-1, with D possibly being TRBD2 (5 bases). The CDR3 covers 14 residues. Trimming stripped 2 bases from V and 7 bases from J, with 12 bases between. CDR1 is SGHVS, CDR2 FQNEAQ, per germline. The CDR3 sequence: CASSLLGGANEQFF. The CDR3 nucleotides are TGTGCCAGCAGCTTACTCGGAGGAGCTAATGAGCAGTTCTTC.

This chain connects TRBV12-3 or TRBV12-4 to TRBJ1-6, with 7 bases fitting TRBD1. This CDR3 contains 15 residues. V trimming: 3 bases; J trimming: 9 bases; junction bases outside the gene matches: 8. The DNA of the CDR3 is TGTGCCAGCAGTTTGGCGGGGACAGATAGTTCACCCCTCCACTTT. Translation: CASSLAGTDSSPLHF.

In this sample, this clonotype turned up a few times. The chain combines TRBV27 with TRBJ2-2; D may correspond to TRBD1 or TRBD2 (5 bases each). The CDR3 consists of 17 residues. Trimming removed 2 bases at V and 2 bases at J, with 15 bases between. Germline lookup yields CDR1 MNHEY and CDR2 SMNVEV (reference sequence). The CDR3 DNA reads as TGTGCCAGCAGTTTAAACCCCGGGACCGCCAACACCGGGGAGCTGTTTTTT. Translating it yields CASSLNPGTANTGELFF.

This clonotype was found a few times. The chain uses TRBV27 and TRBJ1-2; tentatively, D is TRBD1 (5 bases). CDR3 length: 14 residues. V was cut by 4 bases and J by 6 bases, with 15 bases left in between. Germline V gives CDR1 MNHEY, CDR2 SMNVEV (reference sequence). The CDR3 spells CASSSFREFDGYTF. In nucleotides, the CDR3 is TGTGCCAGCAGTTCTTTCAGGGAGTTCGATGGCTACACCTTC.

The chain employs TRBV29-1 and TRBJ1-2, with D maybe TRBD1 (5 bases). This CDR3 has 13 amino acids. Germline lookup yields CDR1 SQVTM and CDR2 ANQGSEA. The V and J ends lost 6 bases and 1 base respectively, with 12 bases between them. The CDR3, as DNA: TGCAGCGTCCCAGACAGCTTTAACTATGGCTACACCTTC. It translates to CSVPDSFNYGYTF.

This clonotype has only a few counts. The CDR3 sequence is CSVDSTGELFF. DNA of the CDR3: TGCAGCGTCGACAGCACCGGGGAGCTGTTTTTT. V is TRBV29-1 and J is TRBJ2-2, with TRBD1 as a possible D gene (5 bases). Germline values: CDR1 SQVTM, CDR2 ANQGSEA. The CDR3 contains 11 residues. The germline V and J ends were trimmed by 6 bases and 4 bases, with 6 bases remaining between them.

This clonotype turned up a few times. This chain uses TRBV20-1 with TRBJ2-7; 7 bases match TRBD1. Trimming at V came to 5 bases and at J to 5 bases, leaving 15 bases not matched to a gene. The germline V gene encodes CDR1 DFQATT and CDR2 SNEGSKA (reference sequence). The CDR3 length is 15 residues. CDR3 in amino acids: CSAQAPLTGTHEQYF. In nucleotides, the CDR3 is TGCAGTGCTCAAGCCCCCCTGACAGGGACCCACGAGCAGTACTTC.

This clonotype has just a few counts. The genes are TRBV19 and TRBJ2-1; 13 nucleotides agree with TRBD2. Per germline, CDR1 LNHDA and CDR2 SQIVND (reference sequence). With V trimmed by 8 bases and J by 7 bases, 2 bases remained unmatched. The CDR3 spans 13 residues. CDR3 residues: CASGTSGTNEQFF. In nucleotides, the CDR3 is TGTGCCAGTGGGACTAGCGGGACTAATGAGCAGTTCTTC.